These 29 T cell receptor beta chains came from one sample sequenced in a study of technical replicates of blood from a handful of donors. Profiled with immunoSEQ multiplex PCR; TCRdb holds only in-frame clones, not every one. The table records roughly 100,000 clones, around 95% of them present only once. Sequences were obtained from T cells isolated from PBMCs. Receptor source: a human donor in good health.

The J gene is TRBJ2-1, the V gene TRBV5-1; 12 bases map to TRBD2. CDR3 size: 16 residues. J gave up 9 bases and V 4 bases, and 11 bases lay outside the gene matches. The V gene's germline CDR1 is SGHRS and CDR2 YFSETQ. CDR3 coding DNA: TGCGCCAGCAGCGGCGTCCTAGCGGGAGGGGTGGGTGAGCAGTTCTTC. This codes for CASSGVLAGGVGEQFF.

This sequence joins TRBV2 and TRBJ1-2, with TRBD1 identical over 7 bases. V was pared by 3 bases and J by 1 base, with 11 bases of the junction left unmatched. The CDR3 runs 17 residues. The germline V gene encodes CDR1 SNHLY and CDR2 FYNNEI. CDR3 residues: CASSDFGTAIINYGYTF. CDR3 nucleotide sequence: TGTGCCAGCAGTGATTTTGGGACAGCCATCATTAACTATGGCTACACCTTC.

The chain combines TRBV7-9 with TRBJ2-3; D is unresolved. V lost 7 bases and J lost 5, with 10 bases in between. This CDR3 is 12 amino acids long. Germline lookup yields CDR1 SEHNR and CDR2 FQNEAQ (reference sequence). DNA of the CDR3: TGTGCCAGCAACTACGGTCAAGATACGCAGTATTTT. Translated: CASNYGQDTQYF.

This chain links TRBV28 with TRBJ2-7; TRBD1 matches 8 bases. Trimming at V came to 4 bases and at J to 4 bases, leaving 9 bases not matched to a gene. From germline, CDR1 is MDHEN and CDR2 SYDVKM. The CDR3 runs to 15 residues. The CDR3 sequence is CASSSPQQGGYEQYF. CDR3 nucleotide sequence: TGTGCCAGCAGTTCCCCTCAACAGGGGGGTTACGAGCAGTACTTC. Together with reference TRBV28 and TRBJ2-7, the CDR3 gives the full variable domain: DVKVTQSSRYLVKRTGEKVFLECVQDMDHENMFWYRQDPGLGLRLIYFSYDVKMKEKGDIPEGYSVSREKKERFSLILESASTNQTSMYLCASSSPQQGGYEQYFGPGTRLTVT.

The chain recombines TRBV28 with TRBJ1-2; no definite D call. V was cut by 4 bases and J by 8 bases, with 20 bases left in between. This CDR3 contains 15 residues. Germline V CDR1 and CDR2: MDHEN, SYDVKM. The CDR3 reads CASSSGISEGKGYTF. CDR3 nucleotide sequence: TGTGCCAGCAGTTCCGGGATTTCCGAAGGCAAGGGCTACACCTTC.

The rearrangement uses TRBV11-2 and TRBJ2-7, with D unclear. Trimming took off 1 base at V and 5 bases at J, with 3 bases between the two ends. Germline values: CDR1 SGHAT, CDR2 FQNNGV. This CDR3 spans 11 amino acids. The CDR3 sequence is CASSLVDEQYF. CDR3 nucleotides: TGTGCCAGCAGCTTAGTCGACGAGCAGTACTTC. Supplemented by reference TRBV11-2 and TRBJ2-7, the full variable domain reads EAGVAQSPRYKIIEKRQSVAFWCNPISGHATLYWYQQILGQGPKLLIQFQNNGVVDDSQLPKDRFSAERLKGVDSTLKIQPAKLEDSAVYLCASSLVDEQYFGPGTRLTVT.

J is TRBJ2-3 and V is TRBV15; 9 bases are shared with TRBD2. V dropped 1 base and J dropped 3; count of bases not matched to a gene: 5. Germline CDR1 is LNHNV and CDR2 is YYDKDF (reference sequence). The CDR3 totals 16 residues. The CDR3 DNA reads TGTGCCACCAGCAGAGGGACTAGCGATAGAACAGATACGCAGTATTTT. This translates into CATSRGTSDRTDTQYF.

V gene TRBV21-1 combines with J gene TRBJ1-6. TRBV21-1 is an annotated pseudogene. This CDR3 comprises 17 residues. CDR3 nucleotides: TGTGCCAGCAGCAAAGGGACCCGAGGGTCCTATAATTCACCCCTCCACTTT. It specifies CASSKGTRGSYNSPLHF.

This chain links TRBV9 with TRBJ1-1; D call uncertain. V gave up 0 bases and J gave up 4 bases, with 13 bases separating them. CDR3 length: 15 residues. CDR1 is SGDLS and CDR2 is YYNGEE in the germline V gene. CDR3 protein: CASSVGGLKGTEAFF. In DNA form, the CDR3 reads TGTGCCAGCAGCGTAGGAGGGCTAAAGGGCACTGAAGCTTTCTTT.

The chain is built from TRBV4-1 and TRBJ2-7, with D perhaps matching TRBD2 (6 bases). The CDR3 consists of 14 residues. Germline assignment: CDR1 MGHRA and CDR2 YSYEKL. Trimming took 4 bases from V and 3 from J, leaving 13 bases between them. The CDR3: CASSPLGGFYEQYF. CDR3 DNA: TGCGCCAGCAGCCCCCTCGGGGGATTCTACGAGCAGTACTTC.

For the CDR3, the DNA is TGTGCCAGTAGTATGAAGGGGGCTGGGGCCAACGTCCTGACTTTC. Translating gives CASSMKGAGANVLTF. The chain couples TRBV19 to TRBJ2-6, with D perhaps matching TRBD1 (6 bases). V was pared by 3 bases and J by 2 bases, with 8 bases between. The CDR3 is 15 residues long. Looked up from germline, CDR1 is LNHDA and CDR2 is SQIVND (reference sequence).

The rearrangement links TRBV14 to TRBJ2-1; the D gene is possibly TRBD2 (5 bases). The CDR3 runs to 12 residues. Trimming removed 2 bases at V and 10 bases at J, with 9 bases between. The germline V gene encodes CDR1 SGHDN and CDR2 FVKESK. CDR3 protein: CASSQRDWEQFF. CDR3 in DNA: TGTGCCAGCAGCCAACGGGATTGGGAGCAGTTCTTC.

The chain's CDR3 is CGAGATNEKLFF. The CDR3 DNA follows: TGTGGGGCGGGGGCAACTAATGAAAAACTGTTTTTT. This rearrangement joins TRBV28 to TRBJ1-4; TRBD1 might be the D (5 bases). The CDR3 loop spans 12 amino acids. Germline V gives CDR1 MDHEN, CDR2 SYDVKM.

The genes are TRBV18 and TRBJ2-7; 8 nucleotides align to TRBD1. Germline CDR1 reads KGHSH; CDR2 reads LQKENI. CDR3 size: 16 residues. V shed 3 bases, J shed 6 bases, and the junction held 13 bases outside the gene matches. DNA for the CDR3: TGTGCCAGCTCACCCTGGGAGCAGGGGGCGCGAAGCGAGCAGTACTTC. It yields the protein CASSPWEQGARSEQYF.

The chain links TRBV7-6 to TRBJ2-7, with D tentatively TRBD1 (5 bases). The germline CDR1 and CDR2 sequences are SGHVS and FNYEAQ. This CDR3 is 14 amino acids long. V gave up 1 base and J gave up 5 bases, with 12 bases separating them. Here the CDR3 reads CASSLGQIGDEQYF. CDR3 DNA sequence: TGTGCCAGCAGCTTAGGACAGATTGGCGACGAGCAGTACTTC.

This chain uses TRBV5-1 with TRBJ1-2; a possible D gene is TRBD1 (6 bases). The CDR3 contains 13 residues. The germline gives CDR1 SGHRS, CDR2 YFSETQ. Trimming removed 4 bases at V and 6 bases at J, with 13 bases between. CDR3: CASSLQGLDGYTF. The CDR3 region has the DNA TGCGCCAGCAGCCTCCAGGGGCTGGATGGCTACACCTTC.

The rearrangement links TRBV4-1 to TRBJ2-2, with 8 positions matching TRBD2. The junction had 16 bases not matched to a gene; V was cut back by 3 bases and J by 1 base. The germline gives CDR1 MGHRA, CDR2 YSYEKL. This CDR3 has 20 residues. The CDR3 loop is CASSHGSGILAVRNTGELFF. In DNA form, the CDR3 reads TGCGCCAGCAGCCATGGTAGTGGGATACTAGCGGTTAGGAACACCGGGGAGCTGTTTTTT.

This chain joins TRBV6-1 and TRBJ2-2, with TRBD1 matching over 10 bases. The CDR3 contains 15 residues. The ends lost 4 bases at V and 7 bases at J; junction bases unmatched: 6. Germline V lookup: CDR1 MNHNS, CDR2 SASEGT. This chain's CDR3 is CASSAGTGDDGELFF. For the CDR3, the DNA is TGTGCCAGCAGTGCGGGGACAGGGGATGACGGGGAGCTGTTTTTT.

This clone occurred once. The CDR3: CASSLAPNVGETQYF. The CDR3 DNA is TGTGCCAGCAGCTTAGCACCCAACGTCGGGGAGACCCAGTACTTC. The chain is built from TRBV7-6 and TRBJ2-5; D gene uncertain. Per germline, CDR1 SGHVS and CDR2 FNYEAQ. Trimming cost V 0 bases and J 5 bases, with 13 bases left between them. This CDR3 has 15 amino acids.

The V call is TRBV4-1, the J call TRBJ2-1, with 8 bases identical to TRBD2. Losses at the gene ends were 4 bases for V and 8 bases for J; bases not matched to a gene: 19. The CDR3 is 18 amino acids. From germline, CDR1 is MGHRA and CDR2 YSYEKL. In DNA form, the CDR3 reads TGCGCCAGCAGCCCCCGGGGAGCGGGGGTTCAAGTAAGGGATGAGCAGTTCTTC. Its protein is CASSPRGAGVQVRDEQFF.

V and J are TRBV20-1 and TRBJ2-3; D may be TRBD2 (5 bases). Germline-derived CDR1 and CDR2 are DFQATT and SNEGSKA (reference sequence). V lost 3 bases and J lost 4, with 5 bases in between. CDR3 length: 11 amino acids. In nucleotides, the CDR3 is TGCAGTGCTAGCGGGGCAGATACGCAGTATTTT. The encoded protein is CSASGADTQYF.

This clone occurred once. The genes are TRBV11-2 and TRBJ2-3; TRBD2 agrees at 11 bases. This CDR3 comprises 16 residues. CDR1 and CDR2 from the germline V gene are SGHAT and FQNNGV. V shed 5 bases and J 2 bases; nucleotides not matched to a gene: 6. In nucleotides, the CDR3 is TGTGCCAGCAGCATGCTAGCGGGGGGTTACACAGATACGCAGTATTTT. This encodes CASSMLAGGYTDTQYF.

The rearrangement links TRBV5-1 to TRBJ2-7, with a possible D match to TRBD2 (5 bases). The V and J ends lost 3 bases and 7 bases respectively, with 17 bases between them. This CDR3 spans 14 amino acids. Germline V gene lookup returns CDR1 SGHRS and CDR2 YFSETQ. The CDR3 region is CASSSGEGPREQYF. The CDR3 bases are TGCGCCAGCAGCTCTGGAGAGGGTCCAAGAGAGCAGTACTTC.

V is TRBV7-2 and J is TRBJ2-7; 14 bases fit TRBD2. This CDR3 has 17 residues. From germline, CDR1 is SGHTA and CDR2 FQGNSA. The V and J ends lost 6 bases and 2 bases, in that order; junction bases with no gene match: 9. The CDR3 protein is CASSSRTSGRFTYEQYF. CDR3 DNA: TGTGCCAGCAGTTCCAGGACTAGCGGGAGGTTTACCTACGAGCAGTACTTC.

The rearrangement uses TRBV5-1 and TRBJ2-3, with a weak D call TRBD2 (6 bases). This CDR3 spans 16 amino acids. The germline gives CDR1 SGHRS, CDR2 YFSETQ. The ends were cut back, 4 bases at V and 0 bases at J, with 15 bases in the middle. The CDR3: CASSPPSGTSTDTQYF. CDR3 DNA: TGCGCCAGCAGCCCCCCCAGTGGGACTAGCACAGATACGCAGTATTTT.

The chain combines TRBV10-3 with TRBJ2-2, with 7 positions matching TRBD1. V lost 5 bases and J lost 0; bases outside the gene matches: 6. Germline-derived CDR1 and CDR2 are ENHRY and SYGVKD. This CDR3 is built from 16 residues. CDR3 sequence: CAISLPGQPNTGELFF. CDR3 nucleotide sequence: TGTGCCATCAGTCTCCCGGGACAGCCGAACACCGGGGAGCTGTTTTTT.

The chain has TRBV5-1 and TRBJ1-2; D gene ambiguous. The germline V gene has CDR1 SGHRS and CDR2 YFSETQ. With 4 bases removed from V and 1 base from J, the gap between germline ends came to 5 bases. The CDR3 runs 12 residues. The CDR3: CASSVSNYGYTF. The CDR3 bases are TGCGCCAGCAGCGTGAGTAACTATGGCTACACCTTC.

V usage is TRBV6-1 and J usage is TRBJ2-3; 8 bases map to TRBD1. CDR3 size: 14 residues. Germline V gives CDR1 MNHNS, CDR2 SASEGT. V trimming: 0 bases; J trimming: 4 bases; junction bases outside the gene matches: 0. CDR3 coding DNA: TGTGCCAGCAGTGAAGCACAGGGGGCAGATACGCAGTATTTT. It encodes CASSEAQGADTQYF.

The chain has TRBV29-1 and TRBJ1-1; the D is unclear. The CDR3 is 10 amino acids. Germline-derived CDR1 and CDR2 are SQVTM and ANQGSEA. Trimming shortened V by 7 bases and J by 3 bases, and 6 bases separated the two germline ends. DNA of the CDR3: TGCAGCGCCGGGGACACTGAAGCTTTCTTT. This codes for CSAGDTEAFF.